The present entry profiles one T cell receptor (beta chain) with its context. Its antigen is still unknown. This sample is part of a study of T cells in narcolepsy. Background on the study: Donors had narcolepsy type 1 or type 2, or were healthy controls. Broader study findings: In some patient and control memory CD4+ samples, autoreactive clones were absent. Autoreactive HCRT-specific and TRIB2-specific clonotypes were marked in same-patient CSF-versus-blood CD4+ comparisons. Autoreactive clonotypes reportedly recurred in blood of same and different patients, not controls.

The protocol was immunoSEQ multiplex PCR, while the TCRdb copy is restricted to in-frame clones and leaves out a portion. The table includes tens of thousands of clones, approximately 78% detected once. The sequencing sample was made of CD45RA- memory CD4+ T cells from PBMCs. The receptor's source is a human donor with narcolepsy.

The CDR3 reads CASSPPGRVLGEQFF. As DNA, the CDR3 is TGTGCCAGCAGTCCTCCGGGGAGGGTTCTCGGGGAGCAGTTCTTC. The chain couples TRBV28 to TRBJ2-1, with 7 positions matching TRBD2. Germline V gives CDR1 MDHEN, CDR2 SYDVKM. This CDR3 has 15 amino acids. V lost 5 bases to trimming and J lost 10 bases; unmatched junction nucleotides: 14.